A single sample is the source of the 30 T cell receptor beta chains below, sequenced in a study of cytomegalovirus exposure and HLA in healthy donors. PCR primers comprised 60 Vbeta and 13 Jbeta primers. The assay was immunoSEQ multiplex PCR, and TCRdb's table has in-frame clones only and misses some. The sample holds about 210,000 clones, 82% seen once. Sequenced input: PBMCs. The receptor set was obtained from a man between 40 and 49 years old in good health and CMV-seropositive.

The V gene is TRBV5-1, the J gene TRBJ2-3; D unclear. CDR3 length: 14 amino acids. The V gene's germline CDR1 is SGHRS and CDR2 YFSETQ. Deletions cut 0 bases from V and 3 bases from J, with 8 bases between. The CDR3 DNA reads TGCGCCAGCAGCTTGGCCGTTACTACAGATACGCAGTATTTT. It is translated as CASSLAVTTDTQYF. Together with reference TRBV5-1 and TRBJ2-3, the CDR3 gives the full variable domain: KAGVTQTPRYLIKTRGQQVTLSCSPISGHRSVSWYQQTPGQGLQFLFEYFSETQRNKGNFPGRFSGRQFSNSRSEMNVSTLELGDSALYLCASSLAVTTDTQYFGPGTRLTVL.

The chain employs TRBV6-5 and TRBJ1-2; no firm D call. V was shortened by 2 bases and J by 6 bases, with 13 bases between the two germline ends. This CDR3 comprises 14 residues. Germline values: CDR1 MNHEY, CDR2 SVGAGI. Here the CDR3 reads CASSYGFWGDGYTF. In DNA, the CDR3 is TGTGCCAGCAGTTACGGGTTTTGGGGAGATGGCTACACCTTC.

This sequence joins TRBV4-1 and TRBJ1-2, with D maybe TRBD1 (5 bases). The CDR3 loop spans 16 amino acids. Germline-derived CDR1 and CDR2 are MGHRA and YSYEKL. Trimming cost V 0 bases and J 8 bases, with 19 bases left between them. The CDR3 loop is CASSQDRVGDGAGYTF. The DNA of the CDR3 is TGCGCCAGCAGCCAAGATCGGGTAGGAGATGGGGCCGGCTACACCTTC.

The chain combines TRBV5-1 with TRBJ2-7; TRBD1 matches at 9 bases. Germline loops: CDR1 SGHRS, CDR2 YFSETQ. With V trimmed by 2 bases and J by 2 bases, 2 bases remained unmatched. There are 14 residues in the CDR3. In DNA form, the CDR3 reads TGCGCCAGCAGCTTAACAGGGGGCCCCTACGAGCAGTACTTC. Encoded protein: CASSLTGGPYEQYF.

The genes are TRBV15 and TRBJ1-1, with D uncertain. Trimming cost V 0 bases and J 2 bases, with 10 bases left between them. The CDR3 is 15 amino acids. The V gene's germline CDR1 is LNHNV and CDR2 YYDKDF (reference sequence). As DNA, the CDR3 is TGTGCCACCAGCAGAGACCCAGGAGGAAACACTGAAGCTTTCTTT. Its protein product is CATSRDPGGNTEAFF. The full variable domain, in which reference TRBV15 and TRBJ1-1 provide the parts outside the CDR3, is DAMVIQNPRYQVTQFGKPVTLSCSQTLNHNVMYWYQQKSSQAPKLLFHYYDKDFNNEADTPDNFQSRRPNTSFCFLDIRSPGLGDTAMYLCATSRDPGGNTEAFFGQGTRLTVV.

This clone was observed a few times. V is TRBV6-5 and J is TRBJ2-3, with 7 bases identical to TRBD2. The CDR3 totals 14 residues. With 2 bases clipped from V and 3 bases from J, the junction kept 2 bases outside the gene matches. Germline V gene lookup returns CDR1 MNHEY and CDR2 SVGAGI. The CDR3 loop reads CASSYAGATDTQYF. The CDR3 nucleotides are TGTGCCAGCAGTTACGCGGGAGCGACAGATACGCAGTATTTT.

This rearrangement joins TRBV27 to TRBJ2-7; possibly TRBD2 for D (6 bases). This CDR3 spans 14 amino acids. The V end lost 6 bases, the J end lost 0 bases, and 12 bases lay between the germline ends. Germline V gene lookup returns CDR1 MNHEY and CDR2 SMNVEV (reference sequence). The CDR3 DNA sequence: TGTGCCAGCAGGCTAGCGATGAGCTCCTACGAGCAGTACGTC. It yields the protein CASRLAMSSYEQYV.

This chain connects TRBV18 to TRBJ1-1, with D perhaps TRBD1 (6 bases). The germline V gene has CDR1 KGHSH and CDR2 LQKENI. The CDR3 consists of 14 residues. V dropped 5 bases and J dropped 10 bases, with 20 bases sitting between them. DNA for the CDR3: TGTGCCAGCTCAGCTCTGGGGGCTTCGAATGTAGCTTTCTTT. It translates to CASSALGASNVAFF.

The rearrangement joins TRBV27 to TRBJ1-1; 8 bases match TRBD1. Germline CDR1 MNHEY, CDR2 SMNVEV (reference sequence). Germline trimming cut 8 bases from V and 0 bases from J; bases unmatched to any gene: 8. This CDR3 contains 15 residues. The CDR3 loop is CASRDRTGLNTEAFF. CDR3 in DNA: TGTGCCAGCCGAGACCGGACAGGGTTGAACACTGAAGCTTTCTTT.

The rearrangement uses TRBV7-2 and TRBJ2-7; TRBD2 might be the D (6 bases). The V end was cut by 0 bases, the J end by 3 bases, with 6 bases between. Germline V gene data show CDR1 as SGHTA and CDR2 as FQGNSA. The CDR3 contains 13 residues. The CDR3 sequence is CASSLAGGYEQYF. The CDR3 DNA sequence: TGTGCCAGCAGCTTAGCGGGAGGCTACGAGCAGTACTTC.

This chain links TRBV10-3 with TRBJ1-3, with 11 bases aligning to TRBD1. V lost 5 bases, J lost 9 bases, and 12 bases stayed unmatched. Germline lookup yields CDR1 ENHRY and CDR2 SYGVKD. This CDR3 spans 16 amino acids. This CDR3 reads CAISRGTGGNRITIYF. The CDR3 DNA follows: TGTGCCATCAGTCGGGGGACAGGGGGAAATCGGATCACCATATATTTT.

The chain employs TRBV11-3 and TRBJ2-1; D is undetermined. V was clipped by 4 bases and J by 5 bases, with 9 bases between them. Germline V gene data show CDR1 as SGHNT and CDR2 as YENEEA. This CDR3 contains 13 residues. CDR3 residues: CASSSPQDNEQFF. CDR3 coding DNA: TGTGCCAGCAGCTCGCCCCAGGACAATGAGCAGTTCTTC.

This chain's CDR3 is CAISGTGQGAYNSPLHF. Here the CDR3 DNA reads TGTGCCATCAGTGGGACAGGACAGGGGGCATATAATTCACCCCTCCACTTT. V gene TRBV10-3 combines with J gene TRBJ1-6; TRBD1 aligns across 11 bases. The CDR3 contains 17 residues. The trim removed 4 bases at V and 4 bases at J, leaving 6 bases unmatched. Germline lookup yields CDR1 ENHRY and CDR2 SYGVKD.

This sequence joins TRBV19 and TRBJ1-1, with a possible D match to TRBD1 (5 bases). The CDR3 totals 14 residues. The V gene's germline CDR1 is LNHDA and CDR2 SQIVND (reference sequence). Trimming stripped 2 bases from V and 11 bases from J, with 18 bases between. Here the CDR3 DNA reads TGTGCCAGTAGTATAACCCGGGGCCCCGGAGGGGCTTTCTTT. Encoded protein: CASSITRGPGGAFF.

The V call is TRBV6-5, the J call TRBJ2-3, with a tentative D call TRBD2 (5 bases). The CDR3 loop spans 14 amino acids. Germline CDR1 reads MNHEY; CDR2 reads SVGAGI. V shed 6 bases and J shed 1 base, with 11 bases lying between them. The CDR3 sequence: CASSSGVGTDTQYF. CDR3 DNA sequence: TGTGCCAGCAGCTCCGGGGTAGGCACAGATACGCAGTATTTT.

This chain links TRBV5-1 with TRBJ1-4; TRBD1 matches 8 bases. The CDR3 has 15 residues. Germline V gives CDR1 SGHRS, CDR2 YFSETQ. J was trimmed by 4 bases and V by 0 bases; bases with no gene match: 2. The CDR3 loop is CASSLETGVNEKLFF. As DNA, the CDR3 is TGCGCCAGCAGCTTGGAGACAGGGGTTAATGAAAAACTGTTTTTT.

The V call is TRBV9, the J call TRBJ1-6, with D possibly matching TRBD1 (5 bases). The CDR3 is 19 residues long. CDR1 and CDR2 from the germline V gene are SGDLS and YYNGEE. Trimming took 1 base from V and 5 from J, leaving 22 bases between them. The CDR3 DNA reads TGTGCCAGCAGCGTACAGGGAGGTCTCTTAGAGGAGGATAATTCACCCCTCCACTTT. Residues: CASSVQGGLLEEDNSPLHF.

The genes are TRBV6-4 and TRBJ2-1; TRBD2 matches 7 bases. The V segment lost 6 bases and the J segment 8 bases; nucleotides outside the gene matches: 16. Looked up from germline, CDR1 is MRHNA and CDR2 is SNTAGT. The CDR3 length is 16 residues. CDR3 DNA: TGTGCCAGCAGAGGACTAGGATCCTCGGGGTACTATGAGCAGTTCTTC. This encodes CASRGLGSSGYYEQFF.

The genes are TRBV11-1 and TRBJ2-7, with a weak D call TRBD1 (5 bases). V was trimmed by 1 base and J by 6 bases, leaving 10 bases between them. This CDR3 is built from 13 residues. The germline V gene has CDR1 SGHAT and CDR2 FQDESV (reference sequence). CDR3 DNA: TGTGCCAGCAGCTTAGACAGGACCTCCGAGCAGTACTTC. This sequence encodes CASSLDRTSEQYF.

This clone was counted a single time. The V and J genes are TRBV27 and TRBJ2-1; 7 bases fit TRBD2. The CDR3 sequence is 15 residues long. CDR1 and CDR2 (germline): MNHEY, SMNVEV (reference sequence). V shed 2 bases and J 6 bases; nucleotides not matched to a gene: 7. CDR3 region: CASSLAGVACNEQFF. DNA for the CDR3: TGTGCCAGCAGTTTAGCGGGGGTGGCCTGCAATGAGCAGTTCTTC.

J is TRBJ1-1 and V is TRBV9; D unresolved. V was pared by 3 bases and J by 2 bases, with 11 bases between. Germline V lookup: CDR1 SGDLS, CDR2 YYNGEE. This CDR3 is 14 amino acids long. CDR3 nucleotides: TGTGCCAGCAGCGCCGGTAGGAGTAACACTGAAGCTTTCTTT. This gives the protein CASSAGRSNTEAFF.

The chain is built from TRBV19 and TRBJ1-1; TRBD1 is a possible D gene (5 bases). From germline, CDR1 is LNHDA and CDR2 SQIVND (reference sequence). V was trimmed by 7 bases and J by 6 bases, leaving 15 bases between them. This CDR3 has 13 amino acids. The CDR3 sequence is CASTGRGSAEAFF. In DNA, the CDR3 is TGTGCCAGTACCGGCCGGGGGTCCGCTGAAGCTTTCTTT.

This chain connects TRBV27 to TRBJ2-7; 13 positions match TRBD2. CDR3 size: 18 residues. Germline loops: CDR1 MNHEY, CDR2 SMNVEV (reference sequence). V trimming: 3 bases; J trimming: 1 base; junction bases outside the gene matches: 9. In DNA, the CDR3 is TGTGCCAGCAGTTTCCGCGCGGGGGGACTAGCGGGATCCTACGAGCAGTACTTC. Protein: CASSFRAGGLAGSYEQYF.

V and J are TRBV5-5 and TRBJ1-1, with D perhaps matching TRBD1 (5 bases). Germline V gives CDR1 SGHKS, CDR2 YYEKEE (reference sequence). V was trimmed by 0 bases and J by 3 bases, leaving 9 bases between them. The CDR3 spans 14 residues. The CDR3 reads CASSLEGVYTEAFF. CDR3 DNA sequence: TGTGCCAGCAGCTTGGAAGGGGTTTACACTGAAGCTTTCTTT.

The chain is built from TRBV9 and TRBJ1-1; a possible D gene is TRBD1 (5 bases). The germline V gene has CDR1 SGDLS and CDR2 YYNGEE. V was trimmed by 4 bases and J by 0 bases, leaving 22 bases between them. The CDR3 has 18 amino acids. As DNA, the CDR3 is TGTGCCAGCAGCCCATCTCAGGGATTTTCTTACATGAACACTGAAGCTTTCTTT. It is translated as CASSPSQGFSYMNTEAFF.

This clone is a singleton in its sample. The CDR3 loop reads CASSSPPGVAYNEQFF. As DNA, the CDR3 is TGTGCCAGCAGCTCCCCCCCGGGGGTCGCCTACAATGAGCAGTTCTTC. This chain links TRBV11-2 with TRBJ2-1; a possible D gene is TRBD2 (6 bases). In germline, CDR1 is SGHAT, CDR2 FQNNGV. V gave up 4 bases and J gave up 2 bases, with 15 bases separating them. CDR3 length: 16 amino acids.

V usage is TRBV5-1 and J usage is TRBJ2-3, with 7 bases matching TRBD1. CDR3 size: 15 residues. Trimming took 5 bases from V and 2 from J; bases not matched to a gene: 8. Germline V CDR1 and CDR2: SGHRS, YFSETQ. DNA for the CDR3: TGCGCCAGCAGTGGGACAGACTTCTTCACAGATACGCAGTATTTT. This sequence encodes CASSGTDFFTDTQYF.

The gene calls are TRBV28 and TRBJ1-3; 7 bases align to TRBD1. The germline V gene encodes CDR1 MDHEN and CDR2 SYDVKM. This CDR3 has 16 amino acids. V lost 5 bases, J lost 4 bases, and 11 bases stayed unmatched. CDR3 in DNA: TGTGCCAGCAGTAAATGGACAGGATCGTCAGGAAACACCATATATTTT. Translated: CASSKWTGSSGNTIYF.

In its sample, this clone was seen a few times. V gene TRBV28 combines with J gene TRBJ1-1, with D possibly being TRBD1 (6 bases). CDR1 is MDHEN, CDR2 SYDVKM, per germline. The V end lost 6 bases, the J end lost 4 bases, and 18 bases lay between the germline ends. This CDR3 comprises 15 residues. The CDR3 nucleotides are TGTGCCAGCAGCCCCCTCAGGGGTTTGAGCACTGAAGCTTTCTTT. Its protein product is CASSPLRGLSTEAFF.

The rearrangement links TRBV6-6 to TRBJ2-1; D is ambiguous. V shed 6 bases and J shed 4 bases, with 4 bases lying between them. Germline V gene data show CDR1 as MNHNY and CDR2 as SVGAGI (reference sequence). The CDR3 loop spans 11 amino acids. CDR3 DNA: TGTGCCAGCAGGCAGTACAATGAGCAGTTCTTC. Translated: CASRQYNEQFF.